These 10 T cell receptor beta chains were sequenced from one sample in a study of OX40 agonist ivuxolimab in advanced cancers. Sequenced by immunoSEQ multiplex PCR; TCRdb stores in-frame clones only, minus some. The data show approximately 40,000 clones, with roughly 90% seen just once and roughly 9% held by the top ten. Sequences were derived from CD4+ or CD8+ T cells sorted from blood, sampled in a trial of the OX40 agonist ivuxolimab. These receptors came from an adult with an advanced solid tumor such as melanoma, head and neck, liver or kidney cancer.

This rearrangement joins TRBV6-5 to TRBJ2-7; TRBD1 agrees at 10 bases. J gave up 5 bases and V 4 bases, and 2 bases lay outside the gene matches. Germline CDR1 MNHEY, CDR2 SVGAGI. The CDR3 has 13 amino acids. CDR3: CASSSGTGDEQYV. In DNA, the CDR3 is TGTGCCAGCAGTTCCGGGACAGGGGACGAGCAGTACGTC.

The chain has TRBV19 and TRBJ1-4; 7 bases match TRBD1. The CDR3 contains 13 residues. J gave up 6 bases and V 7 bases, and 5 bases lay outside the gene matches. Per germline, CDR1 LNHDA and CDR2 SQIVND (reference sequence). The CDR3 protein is CASTRGGDEKLFF. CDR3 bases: TGTGCCAGTACAAGAGGGGGCGATGAAAAACTGTTTTTT. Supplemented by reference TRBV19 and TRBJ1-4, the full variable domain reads DGGITQSPKYLFRKEGQNVTLSCEQNLNHDAMYWYRQDPGQGLRLIYYSQIVNDFQKGDIAEGYSVSREKKESFPLTVTSAQKNPTAFYLCASTRGGDEKLFFGSGTQLSVL.

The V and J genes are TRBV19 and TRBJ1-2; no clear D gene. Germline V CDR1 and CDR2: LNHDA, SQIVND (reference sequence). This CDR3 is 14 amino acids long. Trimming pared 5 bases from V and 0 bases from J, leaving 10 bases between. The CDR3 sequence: CASSSPGTNYGYTF. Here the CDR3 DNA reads TGTGCCAGTAGTTCCCCGGGCACTAACTATGGCTACACCTTC.

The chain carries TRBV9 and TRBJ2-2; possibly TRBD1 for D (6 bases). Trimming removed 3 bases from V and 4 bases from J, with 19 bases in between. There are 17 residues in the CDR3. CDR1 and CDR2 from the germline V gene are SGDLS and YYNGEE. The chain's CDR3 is CASSDEVGQGRTGELFF. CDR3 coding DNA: TGTGCCAGCAGCGATGAGGTTGGGCAGGGGCGCACCGGGGAGCTGTTTTTT.

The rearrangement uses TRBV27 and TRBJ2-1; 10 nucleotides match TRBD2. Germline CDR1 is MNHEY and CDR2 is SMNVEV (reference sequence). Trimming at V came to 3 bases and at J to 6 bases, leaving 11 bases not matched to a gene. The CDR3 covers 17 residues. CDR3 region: CASSFGPSGRGTNEQFF. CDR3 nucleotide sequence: TGTGCCAGCAGTTTTGGTCCTAGCGGGAGAGGGACCAATGAGCAGTTCTTC.

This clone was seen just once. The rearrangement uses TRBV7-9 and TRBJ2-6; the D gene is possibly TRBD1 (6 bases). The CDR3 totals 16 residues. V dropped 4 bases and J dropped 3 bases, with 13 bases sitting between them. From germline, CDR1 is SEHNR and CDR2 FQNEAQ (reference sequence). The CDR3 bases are TGTGCCAGCAGCTCATCAGGGGAAGGTGGGGCCAACGTCCTGACTTTC. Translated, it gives CASSSSGEGGANVLTF.

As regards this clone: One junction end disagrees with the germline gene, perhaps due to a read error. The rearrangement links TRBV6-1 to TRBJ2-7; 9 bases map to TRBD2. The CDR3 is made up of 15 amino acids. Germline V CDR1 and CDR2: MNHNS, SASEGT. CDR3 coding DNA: TGTGCCAGCAGTGAACCCCTGTCCCCTCAGCGGGAGGAGAACTTC. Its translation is CASSEPLSPQREENF.

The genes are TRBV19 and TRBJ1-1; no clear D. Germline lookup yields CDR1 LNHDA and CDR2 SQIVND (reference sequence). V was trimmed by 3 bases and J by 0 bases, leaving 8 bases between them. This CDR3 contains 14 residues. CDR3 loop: CASSMRYMNTEAFF. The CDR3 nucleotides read TGTGCCAGTAGTATGAGGTATATGAACACTGAAGCTTTCTTT.

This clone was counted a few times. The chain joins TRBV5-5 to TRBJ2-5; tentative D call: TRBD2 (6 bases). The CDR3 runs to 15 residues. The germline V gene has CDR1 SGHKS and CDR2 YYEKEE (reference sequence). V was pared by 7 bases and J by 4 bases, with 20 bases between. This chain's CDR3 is CASHGGGDPGETQYF. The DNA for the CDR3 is TGTGCCAGCCACGGGGGAGGAGACCCCGGAGAGACCCAGTACTTC.

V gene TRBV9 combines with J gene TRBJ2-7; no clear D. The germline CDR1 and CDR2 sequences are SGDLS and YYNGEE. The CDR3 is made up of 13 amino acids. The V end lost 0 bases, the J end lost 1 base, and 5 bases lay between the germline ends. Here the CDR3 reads CASSVEQSYEQYF. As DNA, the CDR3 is TGTGCCAGCAGCGTAGAACAGTCCTACGAGCAGTACTTC.